These 4 T cell receptor beta chains share one sample of origin, sequenced in a study of blood T cells in healthy people across ages. Primed by a sample-barcoded 5' primer and a J-beta primer mix, a second PCR proceeded for about 7 to 12 cycles. From the 5' RACE reads, TCRdb called clonotypes with MiXCR, one entry per CDR3 protein. The sample lists 550,000 to 700,000 distinct CDR3 sequences, 25% to 30% occurring once. The sequencing sample was made of blood. The origin of the receptors is a woman in her seventies in good health.

Note on this clonotype: An end of the junction does not agree with germline; a read error may underlie this. V and J are TRBV20-1 and TRBJ1-2; D is possibly TRBD1 (5 bases). Germline CDR1 reads DFQATT; CDR2 reads SNEGSKA (reference sequence). This CDR3 is built from 14 residues. The DNA of the CDR3 is TGCAGTGCTGCTAGGGGCAGAGCTAACTATGGCTTCACCTTC. Its translation is CSAARGRANYGFTF.

The V gene is TRBV29-1, the J gene TRBJ1-1; possible D gene TRBD1, 5 bases. Trimming cost V 4 bases and J 4 bases, with 13 bases left between them. Germline CDR1 reads SQVTM; CDR2 reads ANQGSEA. CDR3 length equals 13 residues. CDR3 nucleotides: TGCAGCGTTGGGAGAGCGGGGCGCACTGAAGCTTTCTTT. This sequence encodes CSVGRAGRTEAFF.

The chain has TRBV29-1 and TRBJ2-7; tentative D call: TRBD1 (6 bases). Germline CDR1 is SQVTM and CDR2 is ANQGSEA. V lost 3 bases, J lost 5 bases, and 11 bases lay in between. This CDR3 has 12 amino acids. The CDR3 here is CSVDQGSNEQYF. The CDR3 coding sequence is TGCAGCGTTGACCAGGGGAGCAACGAGCAGTACTTC.

A few counts support this clonotype. The junction does not match germline at one end; this may be a read error. The chain is built from TRBV12-3 or TRBV12-4 and TRBJ2-4; TRBD2 might be the D (6 bases). The CDR3 loop spans 14 amino acids. As DNA, the CDR3 is TGTGCCAGCACCCCCGAACTAGCCAAAAACATTCAGTGCTTC. It yields the protein CASTPELAKNIQCF.